These 28 T cell receptor beta chains originate from one sample sequenced in a study of T cells expressing NK-cell markers. With the 5' RACE reads reprocessed, TCRdb shows one record per CDR3 protein and no DNA. In total, the table holds 130,000 to 150,000 distinct CDR3 sequences. Input material: blood T cells: a sorted CD56 or NKG2C T cell subset, CD4+ or CD8+ T cells, or bulk PBMC T cells (not recorded which). All receptors derive from a young man in good health.

The chain recombines TRBV2 with TRBJ2-3; TCRdb reports TRBD2, a call that lacks DNA to check it against. CDR3 size: 13 residues. Germline CDR1 and CDR2: SNHLY and FYNNEI. The CDR3 loop reads CASVPRDYDTQYF. Using reference TRBV2 and TRBJ2-3 for the parts outside the CDR3, the full variable domain is EPEVTQTPSHQVTQMGQEVILRCVPISNHLYFYWYRQILGQKVEFLVSFYNNEISEKSEIFDDQFSVERPDGSNFTLKIRSTKLEDSAMYFCASVPRDYDTQYFGPGTRLTVL.

This chain connects TRBV12-3 or TRBV12-4 to TRBJ2-1; TCRdb reports TRBD2, a call that lacks DNA to check it against. The CDR3 covers 16 residues. This chain's CDR3 is CASSLGVASGNNEQFF.

The V call is TRBV11-1, the J call TRBJ1-1; TCRdb names TRBD1, which stays unverified in the absence of DNA. CDR1 is SGHAT and CDR2 is FQDESV in the germline V gene (reference sequence). This CDR3 is 15 amino acids long. CDR3 sequence reads: CASSLEGHLNTEAFF.

This chain joins TRBV6-4 and TRBJ2-1; without DNA, the TCRdb call of TRBD2 cannot be checked. Looked up from germline, CDR1 is MRHNA and CDR2 is SNTAGT. The CDR3 has 16 amino acids. The CDR3 sequence: CAGLTSGNSSYNEQFF.

The J gene is TRBJ1-5, the V gene TRBV7-8; TCRdb indicates TRBD1, and absent DNA this call remains unverified. CDR1 SGHVS and CDR2 FQNEAQ come from the germline V gene. The CDR3 is 16 amino acids. CDR3 loop: CASSPLRADSNQPQHF.

The chain is built from TRBV25-1 and TRBJ2-1; TCRdb's assignment of TRBD1 cannot be checked, as there is no DNA. Per the germline V gene, CDR1 is MGHDK and CDR2 is SYGVNS. The CDR3 consists of 12 residues. CDR3 protein: CAGGDSFDEQFF.

This chain links TRBV14 with TRBJ2-3. This CDR3 has 14 residues. Germline-derived CDR1 and CDR2 are SGHDN and FVKESK. This CDR3 reads CASSQVLDVDTQYF.

The rearrangement links TRBV3-1 to TRBJ2-1; TCRdb's D call of TRBD2 is untestable without DNA. Germline V gene sequence: CDR1 LGHDT, CDR2 YNNKEL (reference sequence). CDR3 size: 13 residues. The CDR3 loop reads CASSPGLGNEQFF.

The rearrangement links TRBV9 to TRBJ2-5; absent DNA, TCRdb's TRBD2 call cannot be checked. Germline values: CDR1 SGDLS, CDR2 YYNGEE. The length of the CDR3 is 18 residues. CDR3 amino acids: CASSHGEGLAGALETQYF.

The gene calls are TRBV5-5 and TRBJ1-3; TCRdb proposes TRBD1, but this gene call is untestable without DNA. The germline V gene encodes CDR1 SGHKS and CDR2 YYEKEE (reference sequence). The CDR3 has 15 residues. This CDR3 is CASSERQGAGNTIYF.

The chain couples TRBV13 to TRBJ2-3; the TCRdb D gene call, TRBD1, has no DNA to confirm it. Per the germline V gene, CDR1 is PRHDT and CDR2 is FYEKMQ (reference sequence). This CDR3 is built from 17 residues. The CDR3 sequence: CASSSQGQGGPTDTQYF. The whole variable domain, remainder taken from reference TRBV13 and TRBJ2-3, is AAGVIQSPRHLIKEKRETATLKCYPIPRHDTVYWYQQGPGQDPQFLISFYEKMQSDKGSIPDRFSAQQFSDYHSELNMSSLELGDSALYFCASSSQGQGGPTDTQYFGPGTRLTVL.

This CDR3 is CASSQDELQGSYEQYF. The chain couples TRBV4-2 to TRBJ2-7. The CDR3 length is 16 residues. CDR1 is LGHNA, CDR2 YNFKEQ, per germline.

The gene calls are TRBV11-2 and TRBJ1-1. CDR3 length: 15 residues. Germline V lookup: CDR1 SGHAT, CDR2 FQNNGV. The CDR3 here is CASSLDSSMSVGAFF.

The chain is built from TRBV27 and TRBJ2-7. Germline loops: CDR1 MNHEY, CDR2 SMNVEV (reference sequence). The CDR3 is 11 residues long. CDR3: CASSGLGEQYF.

J is TRBJ2-1 and V is TRBV21-1. TRBV21-1 is recorded as a pseudogene. The CDR3 is 14 residues long. This chain's CDR3 is CASSKGVSPNEQFF.

This rearrangement joins TRBV27 to TRBJ2-1. The germline V gene has CDR1 MNHEY and CDR2 SMNVEV (reference sequence). This CDR3 is 14 amino acids long. This chain's CDR3 is CASKLGGSYNEQFF.

The CDR3 sequence: CATSDPDRGLYNEQFF. The chain combines TRBV24-1 with TRBJ2-1; TCRdb calls TRBD1, which cannot be checked without DNA. Germline CDR1 is KGHDR and CDR2 is SFDVKD. The CDR3 covers 16 residues.

The chain has TRBV5-1 and TRBJ1-2. This CDR3 spans 15 amino acids. Germline V lookup: CDR1 SGHRS, CDR2 YFSETQ. CDR3 region: CASSLESSTGYGYTF.

The J gene is TRBJ2-1, the V gene TRBV2; TCRdb reports TRBD2, a call that lacks DNA to check it against. The germline gives CDR1 SNHLY, CDR2 FYNNEI. This CDR3 is built from 16 residues. CDR3 sequence: CAITPTDRSSYNEQFF.

The chain couples TRBV7-8 to TRBJ2-1; the TRBD2 assignment by TCRdb is unverifiable without DNA. This CDR3 is 16 amino acids long. Germline CDR1 is SGHVS and CDR2 is FQNEAQ. The CDR3 reads CASSEPGLAGSNEQFF.

The V and J genes are TRBV24-1 and TRBJ2-1; TCRdb picks TRBD1, but there is no DNA to check that call. Per the germline V gene, CDR1 is KGHDR and CDR2 is SFDVKD. The CDR3 has 14 residues. CDR3 sequence: CATSALTGYNEQFF.

The chain joins TRBV3-1 to TRBJ2-1; TCRdb returns TRBD1, unconfirmable since there is no DNA. This CDR3 contains 16 residues. CDR1 is LGHDT, CDR2 YNNKEL, per germline (reference sequence). The CDR3 sequence: CASSQDSTGSYNEQFF.

The rearrangement uses TRBV27 and TRBJ2-7. CDR1 is MNHEY, CDR2 SMNVEV, per germline (reference sequence). This CDR3 has 13 amino acids. The CDR3: CASSSQRTYEQYF.

The rearrangement uses TRBV11-2 and TRBJ2-1; TCRdb's D call, TRBD2, is unchecked because there is no DNA. Germline assignment: CDR1 SGHAT and CDR2 FQNNGV. This CDR3 spans 15 amino acids. The CDR3 sequence: CASSSTGTSGDEQFF.

The chain links TRBV6-1 to TRBJ2-3; without DNA, the TCRdb call of TRBD2 cannot be checked. The CDR3 sequence is 15 residues long. Germline CDR1 and CDR2: MNHNS and SASEGT. This CDR3 reads CASSDTSGSADTQYF.

The rearrangement joins TRBV6-1 to TRBJ2-7; the D call of TRBD1 rests on TCRdb alone, since no DNA is present to check it. The germline CDR1 and CDR2 sequences are MNHNS and SASEGT. CDR3 length: 15 residues. The CDR3 here is CASRLGQGIGYEQYF.

The V call is TRBV3-1, the J call TRBJ2-1; TCRdb designates TRBD2, a call that cannot be tested without DNA. The germline gives CDR1 LGHDT, CDR2 YNNKEL (reference sequence). This CDR3 comprises 15 residues. The CDR3 loop reads CASSQGTSGTKEQFF.

The chain employs TRBV12-3 or TRBV12-4 and TRBJ1-1; TCRdb selects TRBD1, and the lack of DNA leaves this call unchecked. The CDR3 extends over 16 amino acids. CDR3: CASSRQGGGLFTEAFF.